One sample yielded the 31 T cell receptor beta chains listed below, sequenced in a study of T-cell memory formation after mild COVID-19. TCRdb reprocessed the 5' RACE reads via MiXCR and lists one record per CDR3 protein. The sample lists about 320,000 distinct CDR3 sequences, roughly an eighth occurring once. Sequencing used PBMCs or a T cell subset sorted from them (not recorded which). These TCRs come from a man aged 18-30 years who had mild COVID-19 (a few samples of this study predate the infection). Cell type and time point are not known.

This clonotype was picked up many times. The chain is built from TRBV30 and TRBJ2-3; TRBD2 agrees at 9 bases. Germline loops: CDR1 GTSNPN, CDR2 SVGIG (reference sequence). V dropped 1 base and J dropped 5; count of bases not matched to a gene: 4. This CDR3 has 14 residues. CDR3: CAWSGGGAQDTQYF. The DNA of the CDR3 is TGTGCCTGGAGTGGCGGGGGGGCCCAAGATACGCAGTATTTT.

The gene calls are TRBV10-3 and TRBJ1-4; the D is unclear. The length of the CDR3 is 15 residues. Germline loops: CDR1 ENHRY, CDR2 SYGVKD. Trimming took off 3 bases at V and 3 bases at J, with 11 bases between the two ends. This chain's CDR3 is CAISEYRRSNEKLFF. The CDR3 nucleotides are TGTGCCATCAGTGAATATAGGAGGTCTAATGAAAAACTGTTTTTT.

The rearrangement uses TRBV19 and TRBJ2-7; D is undetermined. V lost 4 bases and J lost 4, with 17 bases in between. Germline lookup yields CDR1 LNHDA and CDR2 SQIVND (reference sequence). This CDR3 region has 15 residues. DNA of the CDR3: TGTGCCAGTAGTAGGGCCGGAGACAAACCTTACGAGCAGTACTTC. Amino acid sequence: CASSRAGDKPYEQYF.

The V and J genes are TRBV10-2 and TRBJ2-5; D might be TRBD1 or TRBD2, each matching 5 bases. CDR3 length: 14 amino acids. Trimming took 6 bases from V and 5 from J, leaving 16 bases between them. Germline-derived CDR1 and CDR2 are WSHSY and SAAADI. The CDR3 sequence is CASRGDAHAETQYF. The CDR3, as DNA: TGCGCCAGCAGGGGGGACGCCCACGCGGAGACCCAGTACTTC.

J is TRBJ2-7 and V is TRBV6-6; either TRBD1 or TRBD2 may fit D (6 bases each). The CDR3 loop spans 12 amino acids. Germline loops: CDR1 MNHNY, CDR2 SVGAGI (reference sequence). V gave up 6 bases and J gave up 7 bases, with 13 bases separating them. CDR3 nucleotides: TGTGCCAGCAGGACGGGGGCCAGGGAGCAGTACGTC. Its translation: CASRTGAREQYV.

This clonotype was counted between two and nine times. The genes are TRBV7-3 and TRBJ2-1, with TRBD2 matching 13 bases. This CDR3 has 16 residues. Germline V gene lookup returns CDR1 SGHTA and CDR2 FQGTGA. The junction had 5 bases not matched to a gene; V was cut back by 5 bases and J by 4 bases. In DNA, the CDR3 is TGTGCCAGCAGCGTTACTAGCGGGGGGGCATACAATGAGCAGTTCTTC. It is translated as CASSVTSGGAYNEQFF.

This clonotype was counted between two and nine times. The genes are TRBV11-3 and TRBJ2-2; D gene uncertain. The CDR3 length is 13 residues. Germline V lookup: CDR1 SGHNT, CDR2 YENEEA. V was trimmed by 5 bases and J by 4 bases, leaving 8 bases between them. CDR3 bases: TGTGCCAGCAGCAAGGACGGCACCGGGGAGCTGTTTTTT. Its protein is CASSKDGTGELFF. The full variable domain, completed using reference TRBV11-3 and TRBJ2-2, is EAGVVQSPRYKIIEKKQPVAFWCNPISGHNTLYWYLQNLGQGPELLIRYENEEAVDDSQLPKDRFSAERLKGVDSTLKIQPAELGDSAVYLCASSKDGTGELFFGEGSRLTVL.

Only a few counts were recorded for this clonotype. This chain connects TRBV6-5 to TRBJ2-3; TRBD1 aligns across 8 bases. The CDR3 is made up of 13 amino acids. Germline assignment: CDR1 MNHEY and CDR2 SVGAGI. The ends lost 5 bases at V and 9 bases at J; junction bases unmatched: 7. The CDR3 spells CASSEDREGTQYF. For the CDR3, the DNA is TGTGCCAGCAGTGAGGACAGGGAAGGAACGCAGTATTTT.

A few counts support this clonotype. V is TRBV20-1 and J is TRBJ2-5, with unresolved D. Germline V gene lookup returns CDR1 DFQATT and CDR2 SNEGSKA (reference sequence). This CDR3 contains 12 residues. With 6 bases removed from V and 4 bases from J, the gap between germline ends came to 12 bases. CDR3 DNA: TGCAGTGCCATCGAGGCCGGAGAGACCCAGTACTTC. Amino acids: CSAIEAGETQYF.

This clonotype was observed many times. The V call is TRBV4-1, the J call TRBJ2-2, with 8 bases lining up with TRBD2. The germline CDR1 and CDR2 sequences are MGHRA and YSYEKL. Unmatched junction bases numbered 8, after V lost 0 bases and J lost 5 bases. This CDR3 has 17 amino acids. The CDR3 loop is CASSQEGVAGSTGELFF. The CDR3 nucleotides read TGCGCCAGCAGCCAAGAAGGGGTAGCGGGGTCGACCGGGGAGCTGTTTTTT.

In this sample, this clonotype turned up a few times. The chain joins TRBV4-1 to TRBJ2-7; no reliable D call. V was clipped by 1 base and J by 2 bases, with 3 bases between them. The germline V gene has CDR1 MGHRA and CDR2 YSYEKL. The CDR3 is 12 residues long. The CDR3, as DNA: TGCGCCAGCAGCCAAGGGGCCTACGAGCAGTACTTC. Amino acid sequence: CASSQGAYEQYF.

Only a few counts were recorded for this clonotype. The chain has TRBV5-4 and TRBJ2-2, with no clear D. CDR1 is SGHNT, CDR2 YYREEE, per germline (reference sequence). Deletions cut 0 bases from V and 7 bases from J, with 16 bases between. CDR3 length: 16 residues. CDR3 nucleotide sequence: TGTGCCAGCAGCTTGGGACTTTTTCCTACACTCGGGGAGCTGTTTTTT. Amino acid sequence: CASSLGLFPTLGELFF.

The sample holds many counts of this clonotype. The chain is built from TRBV10-1 and TRBJ2-3; D unresolved. In germline, CDR1 is WNHNN, CDR2 SYGVQD (reference sequence). Trimming removed 4 bases from V and 2 bases from J, with 7 bases in between. The CDR3 has 13 amino acids. The CDR3 coding sequence is TGCGCCAGCAGTGCCGGTCTCACAGATACGCAGTATTTT. It specifies CASSAGLTDTQYF.

Written as DNA, the CDR3 is TGCAGTGCTAGAGTTCGGGGTCTGGGCGGCCAGCCCCAGCATTTT. Amino acid sequence: CSARVRGLGGQPQHF. This chain uses TRBV20-1 with TRBJ1-5; D uncertain. The ends were cut back, 1 base at V and 7 bases at J, with 17 bases in the middle. This CDR3 comprises 15 residues. The germline gives CDR1 DFQATT, CDR2 SNEGSKA (reference sequence).

This clonotype has more than one count but fewer than ten. The chain joins TRBV20-1 to TRBJ2-5, with a possible D match to TRBD1 (5 bases). The CDR3 extends over 13 amino acids. In germline, CDR1 is DFQATT, CDR2 SNEGSKA (reference sequence). Trimming stripped 3 bases from V and 5 bases from J, with 13 bases between. CDR3: CSASPSGLETQYF. The CDR3 DNA reads TGCAGTGCTAGTCCTTCAGGGTTGGAGACCCAGTACTTC.

The chain employs TRBV7-3 and TRBJ2-3, with D possibly TRBD2 on 6 matching bases. The germline V gene has CDR1 SGHTA and CDR2 FQGTGA. Deletions cut 4 bases from V and 2 bases from J, with 10 bases between. The CDR3 is 14 amino acids. CDR3 loop: CASSSTRFTDTQYF. The CDR3 bases are TGTGCCAGCAGCTCGACTAGATTCACAGATACGCAGTATTTT.

The V call is TRBV19, the J call TRBJ1-5; TRBD1 matches at 8 bases. Trimming took 7 bases from V and 8 from J; bases not matched to a gene: 7. The CDR3 has 13 amino acids. Germline-derived CDR1 and CDR2 are LNHDA and SQIVND (reference sequence). The CDR3 spells CASNYRGDEPQHF. The CDR3 DNA reads as TGTGCCAGTAATTACAGGGGGGACGAGCCCCAGCATTTT.

The chain couples TRBV7-3 to TRBJ2-1; possibly TRBD1 for D (6 bases). The ends were cut back, 6 bases at V and 6 bases at J, with 12 bases in the middle. Germline V gene lookup returns CDR1 SGHTA and CDR2 FQGTGA. The CDR3 is 13 amino acids. In DNA form, the CDR3 reads TGTGCCAGCAGTCCGGACAGTTTCAATGAGCAGTTCTTC. Its protein is CASSPDSFNEQFF.

This clonotype was detected ten times or more. The genes are TRBV5-5 and TRBJ2-5, with D unclear. CDR3 size: 14 residues. Deletions cut 4 bases from V and 5 bases from J, with 15 bases between. Germline loops: CDR1 SGHKS, CDR2 YYEKEE (reference sequence). The CDR3 reads CASSTMDAAETQYF. CDR3 sequence (DNA): TGTGCCAGCAGCACGATGGACGCCGCCGAGACCCAGTACTTC.

The chain recombines TRBV7-2 with TRBJ1-4; D is unresolved. Germline V gene lookup returns CDR1 SGHTA and CDR2 FQGNSA. Between the trimmed V and J ends, which lost 2 bases and 7 bases, there was a span of 5 bases. This CDR3 region has 12 residues. The CDR3 DNA reads TGTGCCAGCAGCTTATTCGGTGAAAAACTGTTTTTT. The encoded protein is CASSLFGEKLFF. The full variable domain, completed using reference TRBV7-2 and TRBJ1-4, is GAGVSQSPSNKVTEKGKDVELRCDPISGHTALYWYRQSLGQGLEFLIYFQGNSAPDKSGLPSDRFSAERTGGSVSTLTIQRTQQEDSAVYLCASSLFGEKLFFGSGTQLSVL.

This clonotype was counted a few times. The chain joins TRBV6-5 to TRBJ1-2; 10 bases fit TRBD1. The CDR3 runs to 18 residues. Germline CDR1 reads MNHEY; CDR2 reads SVGAGI. V lost 0 bases and J lost 0; bases outside the gene matches: 7. CDR3 nucleotide sequence: TGTGCCAGCAGTTACTCGACAGGGGGCTATTTGGCTAACTATGGCTACACCTTC. Translated: CASSYSTGGYLANYGYTF.

This clonotype was observed many times. J is TRBJ1-1 and V is TRBV5-1, with TRBD1 as a possible D gene (5 bases). V dropped 6 bases and J dropped 2 bases, with 14 bases sitting between them. Germline assignment: CDR1 SGHRS and CDR2 YFSETQ. The CDR3 totals 14 residues. The CDR3 here is CASTEGQKNTEAFF. CDR3 bases: TGCGCCAGCACAGAGGGGCAGAAAAACACTGAAGCTTTCTTT.

The chain uses TRBV5-4 and TRBJ1-2; 9 nucleotides agree with TRBD1. Trimming at V came to 4 bases and at J to 6 bases, leaving 13 bases not matched to a gene. The CDR3 totals 16 residues. From germline, CDR1 is SGHNT and CDR2 YYREEE (reference sequence). Here the CDR3 DNA reads TGTGCCAGCAGCCCCCGAGCTGGGACAGGGTATGATGGCTACACCTTC. Its protein product is CASSPRAGTGYDGYTF.

This clonotype has only a few counts. Here the CDR3 DNA reads TGTGCCATCTCGACGACTAGCGGGGGGCCGTCCACCGGGGAGCTGTTTTTT. This encodes CAISTTSGGPSTGELFF. V gene TRBV10-3 combines with J gene TRBJ2-2; 13 nucleotides match TRBD2. Trimming at V came to 8 bases and at J to 4 bases, leaving 10 bases not matched to a gene. This CDR3 has 17 amino acids. Germline V gene data show CDR1 as ENHRY and CDR2 as SYGVKD.

V usage is TRBV7-3 and J usage is TRBJ2-2, with 9 bases aligning to TRBD2. This CDR3 region has 16 residues. CDR1 is SGHTA, CDR2 FQGTGA, per germline. J lost 6 bases, V lost 5 bases, and 10 bases had no gene match. The CDR3 reads CASSPSGAGGAGELFF. The CDR3 DNA follows: TGTGCCAGCAGCCCGAGCGGTGCGGGGGGGGCCGGGGAGCTGTTTTTT.

This clonotype was found a few times. V usage is TRBV20-1 and J usage is TRBJ1-6; D not certain. The CDR3 has 13 residues. Germline V gene lookup returns CDR1 DFQATT and CDR2 SNEGSKA (reference sequence). The V gene lost 3 bases and the J gene lost 8 bases, with 11 bases spanning the gap. The CDR3: CSARSGLHSPLHF. For the CDR3, the DNA is TGCAGTGCTAGGTCCGGGCTCCATTCACCCCTCCACTTT.

This chain uses TRBV23-1 with TRBJ2-2; D is unclear. TRBV23-1 is reported as an ORF; its role is uncertain. The CDR3 runs to 11 residues. Trimming took 9 bases from V and 7 from J, leaving 9 bases between them. DNA of the CDR3: TGCGCCAGTCCTAAATGCGGGGAGCTGTTTTTT. Translating it yields CASPKCGELFF.

This clonotype was observed a handful of times. The chain carries TRBV29-1 and TRBJ2-2, with a weak D call TRBD2 (7 bases). V was shortened by 6 bases and J by 2 bases, with 13 bases between the two germline ends. The CDR3 contains 14 residues. From germline, CDR1 is SQVTM and CDR2 ANQGSEA. The CDR3 DNA sequence: TGCAGCGTAACACGGGGGGCTAACACCGGGGAGCTGTTTTTT. Its protein product is CSVTRGANTGELFF.

This chain's CDR3 is CASRDSPTDTQYF. The DNA for the CDR3 is TGTGCCTCCCGGGACAGTCCCACAGATACGCAGTATTTT. The rearrangement uses TRBV30 and TRBJ2-3; 7 nucleotides match TRBD1. V was pared by 7 bases and J by 2 bases, with 6 bases of the junction left unmatched. The CDR3 is 13 amino acids. CDR1 GTSNPN and CDR2 SVGIG come from the germline V gene (reference sequence).

This clonotype has a handful of counts. The CDR3 sequence: CASNTGGQETQYF. The CDR3, as DNA: TGCGCCAGCAATACGGGGGGCCAAGAGACCCAGTACTTC. This chain links TRBV5-1 with TRBJ2-5; 7 bases are shared with TRBD2. Germline V gene data show CDR1 as SGHRS and CDR2 as YFSETQ. Trimming removed 6 bases from V and 1 base from J; junction bases left unmatched: 3. The CDR3 has 13 amino acids.

This clonotype was counted a few times. CDR3 protein: CATRRGTGENTEAFF. CDR3 sequence (DNA): TGTGCCACCCGGAGGGGGACAGGGGAGAACACTGAAGCTTTCTTT. The J gene is TRBJ1-1, the V gene TRBV7-8, with 10 nucleotides matching TRBD1. Per the germline V gene, CDR1 is SGHVS and CDR2 is FQNEAQ. This CDR3 has 15 residues. The V segment lost 10 bases and the J segment 1 base; nucleotides outside the gene matches: 9.